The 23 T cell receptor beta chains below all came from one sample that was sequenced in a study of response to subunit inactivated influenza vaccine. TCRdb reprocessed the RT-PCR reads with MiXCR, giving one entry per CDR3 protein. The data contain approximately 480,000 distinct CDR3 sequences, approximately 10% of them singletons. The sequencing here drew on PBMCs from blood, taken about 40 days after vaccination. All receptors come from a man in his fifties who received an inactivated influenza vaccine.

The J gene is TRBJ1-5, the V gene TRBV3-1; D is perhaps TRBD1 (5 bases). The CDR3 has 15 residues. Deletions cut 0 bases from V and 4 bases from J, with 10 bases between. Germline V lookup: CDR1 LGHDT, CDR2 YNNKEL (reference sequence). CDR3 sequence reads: CASSQDSGVNQPQHF. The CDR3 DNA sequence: TGTGCCAGCAGCCAAGATTCGGGGGTGAATCAGCCCCAGCATTTT.

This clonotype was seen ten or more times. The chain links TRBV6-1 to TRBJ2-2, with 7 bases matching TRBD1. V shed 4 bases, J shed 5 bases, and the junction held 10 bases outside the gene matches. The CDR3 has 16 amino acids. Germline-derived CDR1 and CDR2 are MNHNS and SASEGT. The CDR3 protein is CASSVQRTGRTGELFF. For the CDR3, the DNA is TGTGCCAGCAGTGTACAGAGGACAGGACGGACCGGGGAGCTGTTTTTT.

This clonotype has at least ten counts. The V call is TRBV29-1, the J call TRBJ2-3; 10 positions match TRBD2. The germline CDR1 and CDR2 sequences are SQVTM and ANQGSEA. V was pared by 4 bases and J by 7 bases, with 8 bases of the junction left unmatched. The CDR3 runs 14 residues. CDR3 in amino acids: CSVAMVAGGYTQYF. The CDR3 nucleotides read TGCAGCGTTGCAATGGTAGCGGGAGGTTATACGCAGTATTTT.

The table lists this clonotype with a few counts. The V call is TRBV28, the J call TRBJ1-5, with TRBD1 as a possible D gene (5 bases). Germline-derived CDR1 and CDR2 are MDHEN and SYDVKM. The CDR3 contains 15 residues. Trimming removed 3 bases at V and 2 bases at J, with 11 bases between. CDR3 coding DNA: TGTGCCAGCAGTTTCCCAGGGCCTGGCAATCAGCCCCAGCATTTT. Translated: CASSFPGPGNQPQHF.

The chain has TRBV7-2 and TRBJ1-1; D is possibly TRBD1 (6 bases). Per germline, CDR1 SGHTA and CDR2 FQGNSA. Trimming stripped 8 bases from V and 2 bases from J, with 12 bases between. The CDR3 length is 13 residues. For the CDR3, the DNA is TGTGCCAGCTTTCGACAGGTTAACACTGAAGCTTTCTTT. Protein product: CASFRQVNTEAFF.

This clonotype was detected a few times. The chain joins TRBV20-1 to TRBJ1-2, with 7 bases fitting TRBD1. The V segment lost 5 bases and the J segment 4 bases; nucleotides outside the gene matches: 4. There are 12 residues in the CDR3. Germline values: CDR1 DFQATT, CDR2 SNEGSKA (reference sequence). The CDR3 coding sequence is TGCAGTGCTTCCGGGACAGTCTATGGCTACACCTTC. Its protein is CSASGTVYGYTF.

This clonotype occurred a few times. CDR3: CASSEWFSSITDTQYF. The CDR3 DNA reads TGTGCCAGCAGTGAATGGTTTAGCAGCATCACAGATACGCAGTATTTT. The chain combines TRBV25-1 with TRBJ2-3; unclear D gene. The V end lost 1 base, the J end lost 2 bases, and 13 bases lay between the germline ends. The V gene's germline CDR1 is MGHDK and CDR2 SYGVNS. The CDR3 length is 16 residues.

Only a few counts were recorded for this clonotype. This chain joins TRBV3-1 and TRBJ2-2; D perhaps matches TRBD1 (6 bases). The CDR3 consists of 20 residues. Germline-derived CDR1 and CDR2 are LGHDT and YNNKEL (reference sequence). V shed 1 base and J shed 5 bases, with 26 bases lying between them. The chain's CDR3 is CASSQVPNTGKGVRTGELFF. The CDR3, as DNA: TGTGCCAGCAGCCAAGTCCCAAATACAGGGAAAGGAGTTCGGACCGGGGAGCTGTTTTTT.

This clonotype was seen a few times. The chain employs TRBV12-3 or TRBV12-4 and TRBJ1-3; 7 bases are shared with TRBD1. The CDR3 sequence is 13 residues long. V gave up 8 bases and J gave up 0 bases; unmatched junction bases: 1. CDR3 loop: CASDRDSGNTIYF. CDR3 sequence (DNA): TGTGCCAGCGACAGGGACTCTGGAAACACCATATATTTT.

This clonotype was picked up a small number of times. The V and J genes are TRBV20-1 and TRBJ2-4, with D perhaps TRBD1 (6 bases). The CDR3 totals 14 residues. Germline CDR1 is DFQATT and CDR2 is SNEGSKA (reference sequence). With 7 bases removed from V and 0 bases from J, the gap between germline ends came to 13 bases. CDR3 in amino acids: CSVQGRLAKNIQYF. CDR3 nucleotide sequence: TGCAGTGTACAGGGCAGACTAGCCAAAAACATTCAGTACTTC.

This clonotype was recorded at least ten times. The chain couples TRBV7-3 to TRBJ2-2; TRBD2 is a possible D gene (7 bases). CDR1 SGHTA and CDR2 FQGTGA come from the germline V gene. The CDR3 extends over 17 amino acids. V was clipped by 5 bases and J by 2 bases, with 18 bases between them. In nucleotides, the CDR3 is TGTGCCAGCAGCCCCGTAGGGGGGGGAATTAACACCGGGGAGCTGTTTTTT. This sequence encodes CASSPVGGGINTGELFF.

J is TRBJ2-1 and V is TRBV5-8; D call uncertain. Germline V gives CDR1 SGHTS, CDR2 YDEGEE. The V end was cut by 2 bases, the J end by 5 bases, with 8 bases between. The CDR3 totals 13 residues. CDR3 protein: CASSFSPDNEQFF. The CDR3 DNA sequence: TGTGCCAGCAGCTTTAGTCCCGACAATGAGCAGTTCTTC. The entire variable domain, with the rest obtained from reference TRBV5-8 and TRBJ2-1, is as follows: EAGVTQSPTHLIKTRGQQATLRCSPISGHTSVYWYQQALGLGLQFLLWYDEGEERNRGNFPPRFSGRQFPNYSSELNVNALELEDSALYLCASSFSPDNEQFFGPGTRLTVL.

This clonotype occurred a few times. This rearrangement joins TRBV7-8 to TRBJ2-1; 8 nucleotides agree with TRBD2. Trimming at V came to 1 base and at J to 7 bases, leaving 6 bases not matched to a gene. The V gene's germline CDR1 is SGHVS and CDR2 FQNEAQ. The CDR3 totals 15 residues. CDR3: CASSLGGSGVNEQFF. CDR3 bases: TGTGCCAGCAGCTTAGGAGGTAGCGGGGTAAATGAGCAGTTCTTC.

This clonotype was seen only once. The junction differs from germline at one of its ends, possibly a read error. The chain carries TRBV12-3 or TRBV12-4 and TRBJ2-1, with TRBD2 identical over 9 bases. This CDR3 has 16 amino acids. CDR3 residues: CPSSPQTSGTYNEQFF. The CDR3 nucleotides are TGTCCCAGCAGCCCGCAGACTAGCGGAACCTACAATGAGCAGTTCTTC.

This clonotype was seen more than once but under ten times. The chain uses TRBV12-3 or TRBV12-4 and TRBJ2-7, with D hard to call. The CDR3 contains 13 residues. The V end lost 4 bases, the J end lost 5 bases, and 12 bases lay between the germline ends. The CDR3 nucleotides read TGTGCCAGCAGTTACCCAGTTGGCGACGAGCAGTACTTC. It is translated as CASSYPVGDEQYF.

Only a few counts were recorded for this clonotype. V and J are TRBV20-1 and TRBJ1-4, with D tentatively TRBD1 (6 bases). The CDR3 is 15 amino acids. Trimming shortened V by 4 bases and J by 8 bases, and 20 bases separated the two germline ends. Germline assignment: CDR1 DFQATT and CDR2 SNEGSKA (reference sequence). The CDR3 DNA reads TGCAGTGCTACCGGGACACTCGTTAAGGTGGAAAAACTGTTTTTT. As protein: CSATGTLVKVEKLFF.

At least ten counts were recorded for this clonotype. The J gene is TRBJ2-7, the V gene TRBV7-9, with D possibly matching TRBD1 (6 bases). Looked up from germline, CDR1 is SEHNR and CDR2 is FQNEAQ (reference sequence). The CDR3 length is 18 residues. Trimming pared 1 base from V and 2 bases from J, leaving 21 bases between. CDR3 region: CASSLDGYLRTATYEQYF. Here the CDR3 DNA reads TGTGCCAGCAGCTTAGACGGTTATCTTCGGACAGCGACCTACGAGCAGTACTTC.

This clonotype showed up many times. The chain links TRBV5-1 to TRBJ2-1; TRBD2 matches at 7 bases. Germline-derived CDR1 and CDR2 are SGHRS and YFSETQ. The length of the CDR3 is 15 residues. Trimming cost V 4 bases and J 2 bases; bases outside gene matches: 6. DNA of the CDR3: TGCGCCAGCAGCCAGGGACTACCGACCTACAATGAGCAGTTCTTC. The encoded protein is CASSQGLPTYNEQFF.

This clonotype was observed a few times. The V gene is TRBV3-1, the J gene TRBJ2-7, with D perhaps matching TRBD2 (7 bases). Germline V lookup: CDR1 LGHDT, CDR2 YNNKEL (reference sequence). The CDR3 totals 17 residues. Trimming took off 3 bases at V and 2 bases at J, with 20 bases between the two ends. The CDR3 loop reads CASSHDGTTGRAYEQYF. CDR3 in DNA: TGTGCCAGCAGCCACGATGGGACTACAGGGAGAGCCTACGAGCAGTACTTC.

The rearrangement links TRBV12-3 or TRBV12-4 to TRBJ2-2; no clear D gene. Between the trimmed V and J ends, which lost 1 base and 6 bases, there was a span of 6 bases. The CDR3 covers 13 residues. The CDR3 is CASSLGPPGELFF. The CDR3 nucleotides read TGTGCCAGCAGTTTAGGGCCGCCCGGGGAGCTGTTTTTT.

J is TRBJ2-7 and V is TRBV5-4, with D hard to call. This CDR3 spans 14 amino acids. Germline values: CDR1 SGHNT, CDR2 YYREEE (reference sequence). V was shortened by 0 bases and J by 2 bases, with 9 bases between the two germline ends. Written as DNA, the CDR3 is TGTGCCAGCAGCTTGGATCGGAAAACCTACGAGCAGTACTTC. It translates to CASSLDRKTYEQYF.

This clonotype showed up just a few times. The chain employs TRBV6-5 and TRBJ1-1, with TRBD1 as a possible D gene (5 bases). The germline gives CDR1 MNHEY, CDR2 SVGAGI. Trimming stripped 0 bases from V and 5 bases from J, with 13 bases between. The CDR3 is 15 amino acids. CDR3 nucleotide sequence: TGTGCCAGCAGTTACTCTAAAGGGGCGAGAACTGAAGCTTTCTTT. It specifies CASSYSKGARTEAFF.

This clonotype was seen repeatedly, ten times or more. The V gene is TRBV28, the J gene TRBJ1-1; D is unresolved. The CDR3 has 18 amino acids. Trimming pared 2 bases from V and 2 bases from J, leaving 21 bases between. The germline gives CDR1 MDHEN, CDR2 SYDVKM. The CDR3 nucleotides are TGTGCCAGCAGTTTACTGCTCGGGCGGGCGCGGTCTAACACTGAAGCTTTCTTT. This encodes CASSLLLGRARSNTEAFF.